This entry features one TCR beta chain sequence. Its antigen is undetermined. What the library attached to individual cDNA molecules were unique molecular identifiers. Each CDR3 protein is one row after TCRdb ran MiXCR on the RACE reads. In the table there are some 350,000 distinct CDR3 sequences, approximately 6.9% of which are singletons. Time point: patch test 1, 2 weeks after DPC sensitization. Treatment indicated: therapeutic diphenylcyclopropenone sensitization with weekly scalp DPC. The CDR3 contains 18 residues. V shed 0 bases, J shed 9 bases, and the junction held 17 bases outside the gene matches. CDR1 and CDR2 (germline): LGHNA, YSLEER. This specimen comes from a study of human T cells and chemical hapten exposure. As for the study in general: Patients, a majority of them female, were diagnosed with alopecia areata, totalis or universalis.

Study conclusions and caveats: Significantly more large CDR3 similarity clusters were formed by expanded TCRs than by controls.

The sample consisted of whole blood, taken in connection with sensitization to the hapten diphenylcyclopropenone (DPC). V gene TRBV4-3 combines with J gene TRBJ2-1; 7 positions agree with TRBD2. This clonotype was sampled from a woman between 18 and 30 years old with alopecia areata. Some clones in this sample may be carry-over from other donors' samples. In DNA, the CDR3 is TGCGCCAGCAGCCAAGATTACGTTGCGGGGGACGTGGTCTTTGAGCAGTTCTTC. It translates to CASSQDYVAGDVVFEQFF.